This T cell receptor (beta chain) was sequenced in a study of blood T cell repertoires in COVID-19. Study-level information: Collection of acute and convalescent COVID-19 samples took place in the United States, Italy and Spain. Nucleic acid was either cDNA or gDNA, and it came from T cells, B-cell-depleted T cells, or PBMCs.

In the original analysis: Reference gene primer amplification gave nucleated cell count estimates. Repertoires were generated with immunoSEQ multiplex PCR, while TCRdb's copy carries only in-frame clones and drops some. V and J calls and clone size are copied from that table; D and trimming were computed from the DNA. Seen here are a few hundred thousand clones, 87% observed once, and the top ten hold 2% to 3%. Only one count was recorded for this clone. V gave up 10 bases and J gave up 4 bases, with 8 bases separating them. The CDR3 contains 11 residues. Germline lookup yields CDR1 MNHEY and CDR2 SVGAGI.

The clonotype originates from a man aged 18 to 29 with active or convalescent COVID-19. The rearrangement links TRBV6-5 to TRBJ1-3, with TRBD1 as a possible D gene (5 bases). Sequencing was carried out using peripheral blood. As DNA, the CDR3 is TGTGCCACGAACAGGGGAAACACCATATATTTT. Translation: CATNRGNTIYF.